This note documents a single TCR beta chain sequence. This entry belongs to a study of patients and donors after allogeneic stem cell transplantation. TCRdb ran MiXCR on the RT-PCR reads and lists one entry per CDR3 protein. The sample consists of over 200,000 distinct CDR3 sequences, more than 35% of them appearing once. The CDR3 has 14 residues. V shed 3 bases and J shed 7 bases, with 10 bases lying between them. Germline V CDR1 and CDR2: MDHEN, SYDVKM. J is TRBJ1-6 and V is TRBV28; no firm D call. The receptor comes from a human donor who was either an allogeneic HSCT recipient or a stem cell or donor lymphocyte infusion donor (not recorded which). It is not recorded whose cells these are; they may come from a transplant donor. The specimen was blood, either unsorted or a sorted T cell fraction (not recorded which). DNA of the CDR3: TGTGCCAGCAGTTTTCGGGCTCTGAATTCACCCCTCCACTTT. Translating gives CASSFRALNSPLHF.